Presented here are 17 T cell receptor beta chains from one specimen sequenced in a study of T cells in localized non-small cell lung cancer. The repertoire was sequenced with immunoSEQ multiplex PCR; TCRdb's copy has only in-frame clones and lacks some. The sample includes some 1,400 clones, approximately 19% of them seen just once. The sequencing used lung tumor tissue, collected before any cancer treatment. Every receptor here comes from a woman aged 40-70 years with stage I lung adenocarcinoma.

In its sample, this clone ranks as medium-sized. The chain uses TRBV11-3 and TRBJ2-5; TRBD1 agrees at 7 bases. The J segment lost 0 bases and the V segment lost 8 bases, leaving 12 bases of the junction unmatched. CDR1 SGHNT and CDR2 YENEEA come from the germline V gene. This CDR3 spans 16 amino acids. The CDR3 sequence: CASPPWSGTDQETQYF. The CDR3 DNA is TGTGCCAGCCCCCCCTGGAGTGGGACAGACCAAGAGACCCAGTACTTC.

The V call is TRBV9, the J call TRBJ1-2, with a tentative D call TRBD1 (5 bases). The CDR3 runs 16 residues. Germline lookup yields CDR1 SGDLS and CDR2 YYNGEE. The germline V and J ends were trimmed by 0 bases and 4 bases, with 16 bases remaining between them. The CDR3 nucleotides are TGTGCCAGCAGCGTAGGGGGAGGGGCCCTTGGCTATGGCTACACCTTC. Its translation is CASSVGGGALGYGYTF.

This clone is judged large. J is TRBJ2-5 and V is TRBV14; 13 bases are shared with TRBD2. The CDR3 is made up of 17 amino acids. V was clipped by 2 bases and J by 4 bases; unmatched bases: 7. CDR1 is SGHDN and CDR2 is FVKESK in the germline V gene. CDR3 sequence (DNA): TGTGCCAGCAGCCAACTTACTAGCGGGAGGGCCAGAGAGACCCAGTACTTC. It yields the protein CASSQLTSGRARETQYF.

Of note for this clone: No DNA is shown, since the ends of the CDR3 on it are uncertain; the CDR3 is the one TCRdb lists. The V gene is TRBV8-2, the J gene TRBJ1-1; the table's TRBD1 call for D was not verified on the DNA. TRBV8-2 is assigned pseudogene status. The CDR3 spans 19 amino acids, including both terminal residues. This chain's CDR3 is CASSLYFGTGNFMNTEAFF.

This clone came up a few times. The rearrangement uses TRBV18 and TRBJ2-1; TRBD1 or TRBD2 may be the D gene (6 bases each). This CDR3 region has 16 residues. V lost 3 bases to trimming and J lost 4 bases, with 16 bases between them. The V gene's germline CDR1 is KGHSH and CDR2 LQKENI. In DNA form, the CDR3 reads TGTGCCAGCTCACCCATCACGGGGGCCCGGTACAATGAGCAGTTCTTC. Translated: CASSPITGARYNEQFF.

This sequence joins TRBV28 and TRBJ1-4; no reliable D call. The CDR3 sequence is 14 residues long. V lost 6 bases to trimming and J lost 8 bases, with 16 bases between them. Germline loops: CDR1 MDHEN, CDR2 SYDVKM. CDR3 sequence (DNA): TGTGCCAGCAGCGGGAATAGAATAAGCGAAAAACTGTTTTTT. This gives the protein CASSGNRISEKLFF. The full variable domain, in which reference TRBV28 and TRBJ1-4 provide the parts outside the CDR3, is DVKVTQSSRYLVKRTGEKVFLECVQDMDHENMFWYRQDPGLGLRLIYFSYDVKMKEKGDIPEGYSVSREKKERFSLILESASTNQTSMYLCASSGNRISEKLFFGSGTQLSVL.

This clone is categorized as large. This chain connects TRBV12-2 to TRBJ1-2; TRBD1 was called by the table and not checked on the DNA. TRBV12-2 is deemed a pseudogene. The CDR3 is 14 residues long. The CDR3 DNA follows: TGTGCCACGGGACAGGGGATCGTCGCGGGTGGCTACACCTTC. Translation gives CATGQGIVAGGYTF.

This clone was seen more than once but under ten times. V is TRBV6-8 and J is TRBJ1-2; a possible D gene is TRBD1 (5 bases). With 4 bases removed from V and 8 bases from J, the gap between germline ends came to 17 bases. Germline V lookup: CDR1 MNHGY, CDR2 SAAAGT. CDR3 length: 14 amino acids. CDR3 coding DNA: TGTGCCAGCAGTTGGGCAGGGCCACCGCGAGGCTACACCTTC. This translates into CASSWAGPPRGYTF.

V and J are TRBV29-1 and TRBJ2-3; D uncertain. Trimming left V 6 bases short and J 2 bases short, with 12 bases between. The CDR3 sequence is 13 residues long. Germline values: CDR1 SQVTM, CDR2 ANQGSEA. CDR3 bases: TGCAGCGTCGAGACACGTGTCACAGATACGCAGTATTTT. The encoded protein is CSVETRVTDTQYF.

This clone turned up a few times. This CDR3 reads CASSLVSMANVLTF. CDR3 DNA: TGTGCCAGCAGCTTAGTTTCCATGGCCAACGTCCTGACTTTC. The rearrangement links TRBV11-3 to TRBJ2-6; D ambiguous. Germline assignment: CDR1 SGHNT and CDR2 YENEEA. Trimming left V 1 base short and J 6 bases short, with 7 bases between. The CDR3 is 14 amino acids.

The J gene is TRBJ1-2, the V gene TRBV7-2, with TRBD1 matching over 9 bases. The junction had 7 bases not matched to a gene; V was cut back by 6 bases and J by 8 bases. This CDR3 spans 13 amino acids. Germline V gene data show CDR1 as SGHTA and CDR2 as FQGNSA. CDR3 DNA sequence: TGTGCCAGCAGTCCACAGGGGGCGCGCGGCTACACCTTC. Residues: CASSPQGARGYTF.

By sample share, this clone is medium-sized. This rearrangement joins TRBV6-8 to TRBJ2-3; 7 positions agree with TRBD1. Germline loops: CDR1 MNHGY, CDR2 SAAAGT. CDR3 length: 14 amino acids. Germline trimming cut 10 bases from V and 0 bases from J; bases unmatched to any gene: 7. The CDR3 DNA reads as TGTGCCATTCACAGGGGAACTAGCACAGATACGCAGTATTTT. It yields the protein CAIHRGTSTDTQYF.

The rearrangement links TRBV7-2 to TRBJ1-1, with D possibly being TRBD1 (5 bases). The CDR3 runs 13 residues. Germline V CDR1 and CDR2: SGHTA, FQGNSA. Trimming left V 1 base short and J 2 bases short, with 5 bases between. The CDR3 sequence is CASSLGTNTEAFF. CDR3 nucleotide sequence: TGTGCCAGCAGCTTAGGGACAAACACTGAAGCTTTCTTT.

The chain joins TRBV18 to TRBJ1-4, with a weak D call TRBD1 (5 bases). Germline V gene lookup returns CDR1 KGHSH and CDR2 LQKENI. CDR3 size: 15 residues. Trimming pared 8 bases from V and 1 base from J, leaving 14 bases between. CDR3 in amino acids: CASPPLQGTNEKLFF. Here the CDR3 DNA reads TGTGCCAGCCCCCCTCTCCAGGGAACTAATGAAAAACTGTTTTTT.

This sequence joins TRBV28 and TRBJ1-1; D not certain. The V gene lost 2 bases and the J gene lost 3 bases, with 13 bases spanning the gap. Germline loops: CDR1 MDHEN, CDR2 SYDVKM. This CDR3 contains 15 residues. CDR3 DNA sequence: TGTGCCAGCAGTTTAGGGCCTACTTTAGACACTGAAGCTTTCTTT. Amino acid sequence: CASSLGPTLDTEAFF.

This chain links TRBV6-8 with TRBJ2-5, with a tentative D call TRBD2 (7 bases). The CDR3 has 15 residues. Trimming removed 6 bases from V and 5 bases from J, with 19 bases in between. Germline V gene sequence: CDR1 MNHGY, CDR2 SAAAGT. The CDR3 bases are TGTGCCAGCAGGCGGACGGGGGGCTGGGGGGAGACCCAGTACTTC. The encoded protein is CASRRTGGWGETQYF.

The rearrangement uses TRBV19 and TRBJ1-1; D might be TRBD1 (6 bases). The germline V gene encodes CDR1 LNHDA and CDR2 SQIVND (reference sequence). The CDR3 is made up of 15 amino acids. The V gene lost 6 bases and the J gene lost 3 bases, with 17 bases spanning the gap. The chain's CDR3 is CASRKGGTGDTEAFF. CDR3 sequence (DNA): TGTGCCAGTAGAAAAGGGGGTACTGGAGACACTGAAGCTTTCTTT.